This T cell receptor (beta chain) was obtained from a study of response to subunit inactivated influenza vaccine. Overall study results and limits: Few new T cells, the authors suggested, are recruited by each seasonal influenza vaccination.

This clonotype has just a few counts. Its antigen remains unknown. With 5 bases removed from V and 2 bases from J, the gap between germline ends came to 15 bases. Looked up from germline, CDR1 is SQVTM and CDR2 is ANQGSEA. CDR3 length: 14 residues. TCRdb re-called the RT-PCR reads with MiXCR, one entry per CDR3 protein. This table has hundreds of thousands of distinct CDR3 sequences, approximately 7.6% appearing once. This TCR derives from a man aged 45 to 70 who received an inactivated influenza vaccine. Sequencing was performed on PBMCs from blood, taken around 25 months after vaccination. The chain uses TRBV29-1 and TRBJ1-1; no clear D. The CDR3 here is CSVSLVLGNTEAFF. The CDR3 bases are TGCAGCGTTAGTCTGGTATTGGGCAACACTGAAGCTTTCTTT.